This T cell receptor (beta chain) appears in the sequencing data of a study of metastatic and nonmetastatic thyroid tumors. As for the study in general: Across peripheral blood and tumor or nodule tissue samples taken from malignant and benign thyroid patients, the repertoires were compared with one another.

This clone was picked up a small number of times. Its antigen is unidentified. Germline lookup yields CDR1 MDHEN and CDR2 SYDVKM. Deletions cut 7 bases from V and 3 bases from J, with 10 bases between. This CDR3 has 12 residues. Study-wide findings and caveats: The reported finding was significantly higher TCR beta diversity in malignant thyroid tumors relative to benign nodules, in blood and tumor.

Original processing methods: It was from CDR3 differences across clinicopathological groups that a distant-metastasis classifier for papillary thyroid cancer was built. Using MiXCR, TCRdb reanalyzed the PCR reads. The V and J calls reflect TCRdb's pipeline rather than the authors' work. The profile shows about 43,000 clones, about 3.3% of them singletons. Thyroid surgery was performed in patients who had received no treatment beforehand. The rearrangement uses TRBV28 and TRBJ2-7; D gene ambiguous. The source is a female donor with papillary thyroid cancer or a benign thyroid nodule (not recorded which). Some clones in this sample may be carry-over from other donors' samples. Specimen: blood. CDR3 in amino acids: CASTPTHYEQYF. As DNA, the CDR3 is TGTGCCAGCACCCCCACACACTACGAGCAGTACTTC.